Listed below are T cell receptor beta chains from one sample, sequenced in a study of T cells expressing NK-cell markers. With the 5' RACE reads reprocessed, TCRdb shows one record per CDR3 protein and no DNA. The specimen's table records 150,000 to 180,000 distinct CDR3 sequences. Sequences were obtained from blood T cells: a sorted CD56 or NKG2C T cell subset, CD4+ or CD8+ T cells, or bulk PBMC T cells (not recorded which). The receptors originated from a woman in her forties or fifties in good health. The CDR3 runs from the conserved cysteine through the conserved F or W. The order of the fields is V gene, J gene, CDR3 protein.

v_call: TRBV7-8
j_call: TRBJ2-5
cdr3_aa: CASSLGPGLAGETQYF

v_call: TRBV13
j_call: TRBJ2-7
cdr3_aa: CASSFDRRTYEQYF

v_call: TRBV3-1
j_call: TRBJ2-5
cdr3_aa: CASSQGTIAGGRGETQYF

v_call: TRBV24-1
j_call: TRBJ2-2
cdr3_aa: CATSRSSGSATGELFF

v_call: TRBV3-1
j_call: TRBJ1-3
cdr3_aa: CASSQDLSSGNTIYF

v_call: TRBV20-1
j_call: TRBJ1-6
cdr3_aa: CSAWESGSIVNNSPLHF

v_call: TRBV5-6
j_call: TRBJ1-4
cdr3_aa: CASSYGSEKLFF

v_call: TRBV4-1
j_call: TRBJ1-3
cdr3_aa: CASSHPRGGSGNTIYF

v_call: TRBV5-5
j_call: TRBJ2-5
cdr3_aa: CASSPLDLALEGTQYF

v_call: TRBV5-4
j_call: TRBJ2-7
cdr3_aa: CASTWEGEQYF

v_call: TRBV20-1
j_call: TRBJ2-5
cdr3_aa: CSAKSGDFRETQYF

v_call: TRBV4-1
j_call: TRBJ2-1
cdr3_aa: CASSQASGGPYNEQFF

v_call: TRBV11-2
j_call: TRBJ2-3
cdr3_aa: CASSLAGSRADTQYF

v_call: TRBV10-3
j_call: TRBJ2-5
cdr3_aa: CAISEWDRGEETQYF

v_call: TRBV4-1
j_call: TRBJ2-1
cdr3_aa: CASSSAGGKTSPSYNEQFF

v_call: TRBV4-1
j_call: TRBJ2-1
cdr3_aa: CASSHFGSTDEQFF

v_call: TRBV15
j_call: TRBJ2-3
cdr3_aa: CATAGLEGTDTQYF

v_call: TRBV5-1
j_call: TRBJ2-7
cdr3_aa: CASSLDTSSYEQYF

v_call: TRBV6-2/TRBV6-3
j_call: TRBJ2-7
cdr3_aa: CASRWAGGLGEQYF

v_call: TRBV24-1
j_call: TRBJ2-1
cdr3_aa: CATSDLGPNSGSAHNEQFF

v_call: TRBV9
j_call: TRBJ2-4
cdr3_aa: CASSPRIDIQYF

v_call: TRBV5-6
j_call: TRBJ2-5
cdr3_aa: CASSSWQGYETQYF

v_call: TRBV7-9
j_call: TRBJ2-1
cdr3_aa: CASSLGALSEQFF

v_call: TRBV9
j_call: TRBJ2-3
cdr3_aa: CASSPEDFGEKYF

v_call: TRBV24-1
j_call: TRBJ2-1
cdr3_aa: CATSFGSINEQFF

v_call: TRBV29-1
j_call: TRBJ2-2
cdr3_aa: CSVSWTPSGTGELFF

v_call: TRBV27
j_call: TRBJ2-1
cdr3_aa: CASSLGGPGNEQFF

v_call: TRBV6-5
j_call: TRBJ2-1
cdr3_aa: CASSRVGYSYNEQFF

v_call: TRBV11-3
j_call: TRBJ2-1
cdr3_aa: CASSYQREQFF

v_call: TRBV29-1
j_call: TRBJ2-2
cdr3_aa: CSVDSDTGELFF

v_call: TRBV3-1
j_call: TRBJ2-7
cdr3_aa: CASSQRSGAYEQYF

v_call: TRBV11-3
j_call: TRBJ2-1
cdr3_aa: CASSQTSGIPYNEQFF

v_call: TRBV12-3/TRBV12-4
j_call: TRBJ2-3
cdr3_aa: CASRTSDGQPDTQYF

v_call: TRBV5-1
j_call: TRBJ2-6
cdr3_aa: CASSLTDRGSGANVLTF

v_call: TRBV2
j_call: TRBJ1-6
cdr3_aa: CASSAGSAPSPLHF

v_call: TRBV6-5
j_call: TRBJ2-1
cdr3_aa: CASNGLAAGEQFF

v_call: TRBV28
j_call: TRBJ2-3
cdr3_aa: CASSPGTALSTDTQYF

v_call: TRBV6-6
j_call: TRBJ1-1
cdr3_aa: CAGGPGGTEAFF

v_call: TRBV7-8
j_call: TRBJ2-2
cdr3_aa: CASSFLEAGELFF

v_call: TRBV19
j_call: TRBJ2-1
cdr3_aa: CASSQTTSGAYNEQFF

v_call: TRBV9
j_call: TRBJ2-3
cdr3_aa: CASSPRSGRTTDTQYF

v_call: TRBV20-1
j_call: TRBJ2-7
cdr3_aa: CSARLAWGEQYF

v_call: TRBV6-5
j_call: TRBJ2-3
cdr3_aa: CASSILAGSTDTQYF

v_call: TRBV5-1
j_call: TRBJ2-3
cdr3_aa: CASSPHSGNTDTQYF

v_call: TRBV12-5
j_call: TRBJ2-1
cdr3_aa: CASGLVPSSLGTQFF

v_call: TRBV7-9
j_call: TRBJ2-1
cdr3_aa: CASSPGLKAGNEQFF

v_call: TRBV6-5
j_call: TRBJ2-7
cdr3_aa: CASSPKRTGGDEQYF

v_call: TRBV11-2
j_call: TRBJ2-2
cdr3_aa: CASSLASLAGYTGELFF

v_call: TRBV7-9
j_call: TRBJ2-1
cdr3_aa: CASSSTSAYNEQFF

v_call: TRBV20-1
j_call: TRBJ1-1
cdr3_aa: CSARAGASAEAFF

v_call: TRBV18
j_call: TRBJ2-7
cdr3_aa: CASSQRYEQYF

v_call: TRBV20-1
j_call: TRBJ2-7
cdr3_aa: CSASDASGRYEQYF

v_call: TRBV27
j_call: TRBJ1-3
cdr3_aa: CASSTGPTSGNTIYF

v_call: TRBV10-3
j_call: TRBJ2-7
cdr3_aa: CAISESLRFEQYF

v_call: TRBV4-1
j_call: TRBJ1-5
cdr3_aa: CASSAPGQGDQPQRF